This T cell receptor beta chain was sequenced during a study of blood T cell repertoires in COVID-19. Study summary: Samples came from the United States, Italy and Spain, spanning acute and convalescent COVID-19.

This table comes from immunoSEQ multiplex PCR, and its TCRdb copy is limited to in-frame clones, with some not included. The sample records 200,000 or so clones, roughly 84% being singletons. The CDR3 runs to 15 residues. Per germline, CDR1 MNHEY and CDR2 SVGEGT. V was clipped by 2 bases and J by 9 bases, with 19 bases between them. This clonotype was obtained from a man aged 35 to 55 who had recovered from COVID-19. The source material was peripheral blood. V gene TRBV6-2 or TRBV6-3 combines with J gene TRBJ2-5; TRBD2 might be the D (5 bases). CDR3 sequence (DNA): TGTGCCAGCAGTTACGGTTTCTTGGGTCCGGAGGCCCAGTACTTC. Protein product: CASSYGFLGPEAQYF.